This is a list of T cell receptor beta chains from one sample in a study of PD-1 blockade in classical Hodgkin lymphoma. Sequencing used immunoSEQ multiplex PCR; TCRdb keeps in-frame clones, though not all of them. Found here are around 35,000 clones, almost 90% of them singletons; the top ten hold about 7.8%. Source: peripheral blood mononuclear cells (PBMCs), taken before the second cycle of nivolumab. These receptors came from a human donor with classical Hodgkin lymphoma. The CDR3 runs from the conserved cysteine through the conserved F or W. Each record gives: J gene, clone size, D gene, CDR3 length, V gene, CDR3 protein, CDR3 DNA. The D gene is left open where the match is weak. Rows may omit the clone size; those that give it use once, few, many or a size class.

J gene: TRBJ2-5; clone size: .; D gene: TRBD1; CDR3 length: 16; V gene: TRBV19; CDR3 protein: CASSTLPGQGFETQYF; CDR3 DNA: TGTGCCAGTAGTACCCTACCGGGACAGGGGTTCGAGACCCAGTACTTC
J gene: TRBJ1-4; clone size: .; D gene: .; CDR3 length: 15; V gene: TRBV9; CDR3 protein: CASSPEAGGGEKLFF; CDR3 DNA: TGTGCCAGCAGCCCTGAAGCAGGAGGGGGGGAAAAACTGTTTTTT
J gene: TRBJ2-7; clone size: .; D gene: .; CDR3 length: 13; V gene: TRBV2; CDR3 protein: CASSPDPTGEQYF; CDR3 DNA: TGTGCCAGCAGTCCGGACCCAACGGGGGAGCAGTACTTC
J gene: TRBJ2-6; clone size: .; D gene: .; CDR3 length: 19; V gene: TRBV27; CDR3 protein: CASSLRTTKVPSGANVLTF; CDR3 DNA: TGTGCCAGCAGTTTAAGGACAACTAAAGTACCCTCTGGGGCCAACGTCCTGACTTTC
J gene: TRBJ1-2; clone size: .; D gene: .; CDR3 length: 18; V gene: TRBV5-7; CDR3 protein: CASSLPGAGQIVNYGYTF; CDR3 DNA: TGTGCCAGCAGCTTGCCCGGGGCAGGGCAAATTGTTAACTATGGCTACACCTTC
J gene: TRBJ2-7; clone size: .; D gene: TRBD2; CDR3 length: 14; V gene: TRBV5-6; CDR3 protein: CASSGVAGVYEQYF; CDR3 DNA: TGTGCCAGCAGCGGGGTAGCGGGAGTCTACGAGCAGTACTTC
J gene: TRBJ2-1; clone size: once; D gene: .; CDR3 length: 16; V gene: TRBV7-3; CDR3 protein: CASSSTGAAAYNEQFF; CDR3 DNA: TGTGCCAGCAGCTCAACCGGGGCGGCTGCCTACAATGAGCAGTTCTTC
J gene: TRBJ2-3; clone size: once; D gene: TRBD2; CDR3 length: 15; V gene: TRBV2; CDR3 protein: CARDFPSGPQDTQYF; CDR3 DNA: TGTGCCAGAGATTTTCCTAGCGGGCCCCAAGATACGCAGTATTTT
J gene: TRBJ1-1; clone size: .; D gene: .; CDR3 length: 14; V gene: TRBV9; CDR3 protein: CASGDGAAGTEAFF; CDR3 DNA: TGTGCCAGCGGGGACGGAGCGGCCGGCACTGAAGCTTTCTTT
J gene: TRBJ2-7; clone size: .; D gene: TRBD1; CDR3 length: 15; V gene: TRBV5-4; CDR3 protein: CASSNGGQGAYEQYF; CDR3 DNA: TGTGCCAGCAGCAATGGAGGCCAGGGGGCCTACGAGCAGTACTTC
J gene: TRBJ2-3; clone size: .; D gene: .; CDR3 length: 16; V gene: TRBV19; CDR3 protein: CASSMLGTVHTDTQYF; CDR3 DNA: TGTGCCAGTAGTATGCTCGGGACTGTACACACAGATACGCAGTATTTT
J gene: TRBJ1-2; clone size: .; D gene: .; CDR3 length: 13; V gene: TRBV6-5; CDR3 protein: CASDTKGGGGYTF; CDR3 DNA: TGTGCCAGCGACACTAAGGGAGGGGGTGGCTACACCTTC
J gene: TRBJ1-3; clone size: .; D gene: TRBD1; CDR3 length: 18; V gene: TRBV7-9; CDR3 protein: CASSPRLVGRGRGNTIYF; CDR3 DNA: TGTGCCAGCAGCCCCCGGCTAGTGGGTAGGGGGCGAGGAAACACCATATATTTT
J gene: TRBJ2-3; clone size: .; D gene: .; CDR3 length: 17; V gene: TRBV27; CDR3 protein: CASSSTSRGLQADTQYF; CDR3 DNA: TGTGCCAGCAGTTCGACCTCGAGGGGCCTCCAAGCGGATACGCAGTATTTT
J gene: TRBJ2-7; clone size: .; D gene: .; CDR3 length: 16; V gene: TRBV11-2; CDR3 protein: CASSPPRDGSSYEQYF; CDR3 DNA: TGTGCCAGCAGCCCTCCCCGGGACGGGAGCTCCTACGAGCAGTACTTC
J gene: TRBJ2-7; clone size: .; D gene: .; CDR3 length: 16; V gene: TRBV28; CDR3 protein: CASSPGTFLPSYEQYF; CDR3 DNA: TGTGCCAGCAGTCCCGGGACATTCTTGCCCTCCTACGAGCAGTACTTC
J gene: TRBJ1-1; clone size: .; D gene: TRBD1; CDR3 length: 14; V gene: TRBV5-5; CDR3 protein: CASSPIGTGVEAFF; CDR3 DNA: TGTGCCAGCAGCCCCATCGGGACAGGGGTTGAAGCTTTCTTT
J gene: TRBJ2-1; clone size: .; D gene: TRBD2; CDR3 length: 13; V gene: TRBV5-1; CDR3 protein: CASSIREGDEQFF; CDR3 DNA: TGCGCCAGCAGCATCCGGGAGGGCGATGAGCAGTTCTTC
J gene: TRBJ1-1; clone size: .; D gene: TRBD1; CDR3 length: 14; V gene: TRBV28; CDR3 protein: CASSPGQGSTEAFF; CDR3 DNA: TGTGCCAGCAGTCCGGGACAGGGGTCCACTGAAGCTTTCTTT
J gene: TRBJ1-5; clone size: .; D gene: .; CDR3 length: 15; V gene: TRBV6-1; CDR3 protein: CASSEDQGTNQPQHF; CDR3 DNA: TGTGCCAGCAGTGAAGACCAGGGCACCAATCAGCCCCAGCATTTT
J gene: TRBJ2-7; clone size: once; D gene: .; CDR3 length: 15; V gene: TRBV4-2; CDR3 protein: CASSQDWSRSYEQYF; CDR3 DNA: TGTGCCAGCAGCCAAGATTGGTCTAGATCCTACGAGCAGTACTTC
J gene: TRBJ2-7; clone size: .; D gene: TRBD1; CDR3 length: 15; V gene: TRBV18; CDR3 protein: CASSPPDRVSYEQYF; CDR3 DNA: TGTGCCAGCTCACCACCCGACAGGGTCTCCTACGAGCAGTACTTC
J gene: TRBJ2-7; clone size: .; D gene: .; CDR3 length: 15; V gene: TRBV11-2; CDR3 protein: CASSSPSGLSYEQYF; CDR3 DNA: TGTGCCAGCAGCTCCCCCTCGGGCCTATCCTACGAGCAGTACTTC
J gene: TRBJ2-7; clone size: .; D gene: .; CDR3 length: 12; V gene: TRBV13; CDR3 protein: CASSLGYYEQYF; CDR3 DNA: TGTGCCAGCAGCTTAGGTTACTACGAGCAGTACTTC
J gene: TRBJ1-1; clone size: .; D gene: .; CDR3 length: 15; V gene: TRBV5-4; CDR3 protein: CASSFFGLGDTEAFF; CDR3 DNA: TGTGCCAGCAGCTTTTTCGGACTCGGGGACACTGAAGCTTTCTTT
J gene: TRBJ2-7; clone size: .; D gene: TRBD2; CDR3 length: 18; V gene: TRBV5-1; CDR3 protein: CASSLGLAGVTRIYEQYF; CDR3 DNA: TGCGCCAGCAGCTTGGGACTAGCGGGAGTTACCAGGATTTACGAGCAGTACTTC
J gene: TRBJ2-7; clone size: .; D gene: .; CDR3 length: 13; V gene: TRBV5-8; CDR3 protein: CASSLEETDEQYF; CDR3 DNA: TGTGCCAGCAGCTTGGAAGAAACGGACGAGCAGTACTTC
J gene: TRBJ1-1; clone size: medium-sized; D gene: .; CDR3 length: 17; V gene: TRBV10-3; CDR3 protein: CAISESAQGWMGTEAFF; CDR3 DNA: TGTGCCATCAGTGAGTCAGCCCAGGGATGGATGGGCACTGAAGCTTTCTTT
J gene: TRBJ1-2; clone size: .; D gene: .; CDR3 length: 12; V gene: TRBV28; CDR3 protein: CASSLEGRVYTF; CDR3 DNA: TGTGCCAGCAGTTTGGAGGGCAGAGTCTACACCTTC
J gene: TRBJ1-1; clone size: .; D gene: .; CDR3 length: 12; V gene: TRBV7-9; CDR3 protein: CASSFRPIEAFF; CDR3 DNA: TGTGCCAGCAGCTTTCGCCCCATTGAAGCTTTCTTT
J gene: TRBJ2-1; clone size: .; D gene: .; CDR3 length: 14; V gene: TRBV28; CDR3 protein: CASERDTHYNEQFF; CDR3 DNA: TGTGCCAGCGAACGGGACACTCACTACAATGAGCAGTTCTTC
J gene: TRBJ2-1; clone size: .; D gene: TRBD2; CDR3 length: 16; V gene: TRBV9; CDR3 protein: CASSFSGSRSYNEQFF; CDR3 DNA: TGTGCCAGCAGCTTTAGCGGGAGTAGGTCCTACAATGAGCAGTTCTTC
J gene: TRBJ2-7; clone size: .; D gene: .; CDR3 length: 12; V gene: TRBV7-9; CDR3 protein: CASSLLPGEQYF; CDR3 DNA: TGTGCCAGCAGCTTACTTCCAGGGGAGCAGTACTTC
J gene: TRBJ2-1; clone size: .; D gene: TRBD1; CDR3 length: 14; V gene: TRBV10-3; CDR3 protein: CAIGTGKGYNEQFF; CDR3 DNA: TGTGCCATCGGGACAGGGAAGGGCTACAATGAGCAGTTCTTC
J gene: TRBJ2-7; clone size: .; D gene: TRBD2; CDR3 length: 14; V gene: TRBV9; CDR3 protein: CASSSGTSGYEQYF; CDR3 DNA: TGTGCCAGCAGCTCCGGGACTAGCGGCTACGAGCAGTACTTC
J gene: TRBJ2-1; clone size: .; D gene: TRBD2; CDR3 length: 15; V gene: TRBV10-3; CDR3 protein: CAISRLAEIYNEQFF; CDR3 DNA: TGTGCCATCAGCAGACTAGCAGAAATATACAATGAGCAGTTCTTC
J gene: TRBJ1-2; clone size: .; D gene: .; CDR3 length: 15; V gene: TRBV28; CDR3 protein: CASSVSETGLYGYTF; CDR3 DNA: TGTGCCAGCAGCGTTTCCGAAACAGGACTCTATGGCTACACCTTC
J gene: TRBJ2-5; clone size: .; D gene: TRBD2; CDR3 length: 17; V gene: TRBV6-1; CDR3 protein: CASSAGLATAFLETQYF; CDR3 DNA: TGTGCCAGCAGTGCGGGACTAGCAACAGCCTTTTTAGAGACCCAGTACTTC
J gene: TRBJ2-7; clone size: .; D gene: .; CDR3 length: 14; V gene: TRBV7-6; CDR3 protein: CASAPGNIHYEQYF; CDR3 DNA: TGTGCCAGCGCCCCGGGCAATATCCACTACGAGCAGTACTTC
J gene: TRBJ2-2; clone size: once; D gene: .; CDR3 length: 13; V gene: TRBV9; CDR3 protein: CASSVGDPGELFF; CDR3 DNA: TGTGCCAGCAGCGTAGGGGACCCCGGGGAGCTGTTTTTT
J gene: TRBJ2-7; clone size: once; D gene: .; CDR3 length: 14; V gene: TRBV29-1; CDR3 protein: CSVVRDRSSYEQYF; CDR3 DNA: TGCAGCGTTGTCCGGGACCGCTCATCCTACGAGCAGTACTTC
J gene: TRBJ2-6; clone size: .; D gene: .; CDR3 length: 14; V gene: TRBV18; CDR3 protein: CASSPDSGANVLTF; CDR3 DNA: TGTGCCAGCTCACCCGACTCTGGGGCCAACGTCCTGACTTTC
J gene: TRBJ2-5; clone size: .; D gene: TRBD2; CDR3 length: 16; V gene: TRBV5-4; CDR3 protein: CASSFWSGGILRTQYF; CDR3 DNA: TGTGCCAGCAGCTTTTGGAGCGGGGGGATCCTAAGGACCCAGTACTTC
J gene: TRBJ1-3; clone size: .; D gene: .; CDR3 length: 17; V gene: TRBV14; CDR3 protein: CASSRLPRPFSGNTIYF; CDR3 DNA: TGTGCCAGCAGCCGCCTCCCACGGCCCTTCTCTGGAAACACCATATATTTT
J gene: TRBJ2-1; clone size: .; D gene: .; CDR3 length: 14; V gene: TRBV15; CDR3 protein: CATSAQDQYNEQFF; CDR3 DNA: TGTGCCACCAGCGCCCAAGACCAGTACAATGAGCAATTCTTC
J gene: TRBJ1-5; clone size: .; D gene: .; CDR3 length: 17; V gene: TRBV7-9; CDR3 protein: CASSLAKGRASNQPQHF; CDR3 DNA: TGTGCCAGCAGCTTAGCGAAGGGAAGGGCGAGCAATCAGCCCCAGCATTTT
J gene: TRBJ1-6; clone size: .; D gene: .; CDR3 length: 14; V gene: TRBV30; CDR3 protein: CAWRRGPGGSPLHF; CDR3 DNA: TGTGCCTGGAGGAGGGGACCGGGGGGTTCACCCCTCCACTTT
J gene: TRBJ1-2; clone size: once; D gene: TRBD1; CDR3 length: 13; V gene: TRBV30; CDR3 protein: CASRTGQYYGYTF; CDR3 DNA: TGTGCCTCTCGGACAGGGCAATACTATGGCTACACCTTC
J gene: TRBJ1-1; clone size: .; D gene: .; CDR3 length: 14; V gene: TRBV28; CDR3 protein: CASSQGLMNTEAFF; CDR3 DNA: TGTGCCAGCAGTCAGGGACTCATGAACACTGAAGCTTTCTTT
J gene: TRBJ1-2; clone size: .; D gene: TRBD1; CDR3 length: 15; V gene: TRBV5-5; CDR3 protein: CASTVAGTGGAGYTF; CDR3 DNA: TGTGCCAGCACCGTAGCCGGGACAGGGGGCGCGGGCTACACCTTC
J gene: TRBJ2-3; clone size: .; D gene: TRBD2; CDR3 length: 18; V gene: TRBV2; CDR3 protein: CASSDIGDGRAGVDTQYF; CDR3 DNA: TGTGCCAGCAGTGATATTGGGGACGGTCGCGCGGGGGTAGATACGCAGTATTTT
J gene: TRBJ2-3; clone size: few; D gene: .; CDR3 length: 15; V gene: TRBV28; CDR3 protein: CASSPPTAHTDTQYF; CDR3 DNA: TGTGCCAGCAGTCCCCCGACTGCCCACACAGATACGCAGTATTTT
J gene: TRBJ2-1; clone size: .; D gene: TRBD1; CDR3 length: 15; V gene: TRBV9; CDR3 protein: CASTRQGSDYNEQFF; CDR3 DNA: TGTGCCAGCACCAGACAGGGTTCGGACTACAATGAGCAGTTCTTC
J gene: TRBJ2-1; clone size: .; D gene: .; CDR3 length: 14; V gene: TRBV6-5; CDR3 protein: CASSYTQGRDEQFF; CDR3 DNA: TGTGCCAGCAGTTACACACAGGGCCGGGATGAGCAGTTCTTC
J gene: TRBJ2-7; clone size: .; D gene: TRBD1; CDR3 length: 14; V gene: TRBV9; CDR3 protein: CASSSGTGLNEQYF; CDR3 DNA: TGTGCCAGCAGCTCAGGGACAGGTCTCAACGAGCAGTACTTC
J gene: TRBJ2-3; clone size: .; D gene: TRBD2; CDR3 length: 16; V gene: TRBV11-3; CDR3 protein: CASSFLAGGATDTQYF; CDR3 DNA: TGTGCCAGCAGCTTCCTTGCGGGAGGTGCTACAGATACGCAGTATTTT
J gene: TRBJ2-3; clone size: .; D gene: .; CDR3 length: 11; V gene: TRBV20-1; CDR3 protein: CSAKRSDTQYF; CDR3 DNA: TGCAGTGCTAAACGTTCGGATACGCAGTATTTT
J gene: TRBJ2-1; clone size: .; D gene: .; CDR3 length: 17; V gene: TRBV4-1; CDR3 protein: CASSQPRLVRSYNEQFF; CDR3 DNA: TGCGCCAGCAGCCAACCCAGACTAGTCCGCTCCTACAATGAGCAGTTCTTC